Below, 17 T cell receptor beta chains from the same sample are listed, as sequenced in a study of blood T cell repertoires in COVID-19 (dated by TCRdb to between 2020 and 2021). The library was made by the immunoSEQ multiplex PCR assay. TCRdb obtained this table from immuneACCESS and retained in-frame rearrangements with V and J assigned. These tables miss some clones; where compared with another copy, unresolved V genes account for less than half of the shortfall, and the remainder is unexplained. This sample has fewer than 150,000 clones in its table, and over 75% of those were observed once. In total, the top ten clones hold under 3% of the sample. Input material: peripheral blood. These TCRs come from a man aged 50-59 years with acute or convalescent COVID-19.

The rearrangement links TRBV7-2 to TRBJ1-4; 10 nucleotides agree with TRBD1. Germline V gives CDR1 SGHTA, CDR2 FQGNSA. The ends lost 3 bases at V and 7 bases at J; junction bases unmatched: 2. The CDR3 extends over 14 amino acids. CDR3 nucleotides: TGTGCCAGCAGCTTTGGGACAGGGGCTGAAAAACTGTTTTTT. Amino acids: CASSFGTGAEKLFF.

CDR3 nucleotides: TGTGCCAGCAGCCCCGGACTAGTCTTGGGCGAGCAGTACTTC. It codes for CASSPGLVLGEQYF. This rearrangement joins TRBV11-2 to TRBJ2-7; 7 nucleotides align to TRBD2. CDR3 length: 14 amino acids. CDR1 and CDR2 from the germline V gene are SGHAT and FQNNGV. V shed 5 bases and J 6 bases; nucleotides not matched to a gene: 10.

The chain employs TRBV4-2 and TRBJ1-1; D gene uncertain. The V and J ends lost 6 bases and 1 base respectively, with 6 bases between them. CDR1 is LGHNA and CDR2 is YNFKEQ in the germline V gene. This CDR3 is 12 amino acids long. Here the CDR3 DNA reads TGTGCCAGCAGTCACAAGAACACTGAAGCTTTCTTT. This translates into CASSHKNTEAFF.

The chain combines TRBV20-1 with TRBJ1-1; TRBD1 might be the D (5 bases). Per the germline V gene, CDR1 is DFQATT and CDR2 is SNEGSKA (reference sequence). The CDR3 spans 13 residues. V dropped 3 bases and J dropped 11 bases, with 19 bases sitting between them. The CDR3: CSASESVQGSAFF. The CDR3 DNA sequence: TGCAGTGCTAGTGAGTCGGTTCAGGGTTCTGCTTTCTTT.

This clone has only a few counts. The chain combines TRBV10-3 with TRBJ1-2; D not resolved. CDR3 length: 16 residues. The V end lost 0 bases, the J end lost 4 bases, and 15 bases lay between the germline ends. CDR1 is ENHRY, CDR2 SYGVKD, per germline. CDR3 amino acids: CAISESNGRQSYGYTF. CDR3 sequence (DNA): TGTGCCATCAGTGAGTCGAACGGCAGACAATCCTATGGCTACACCTTC.

The chain recombines TRBV18 with TRBJ1-2; 10 bases fit TRBD1. Germline trimming cut 5 bases from V and 7 bases from J; bases unmatched to any gene: 10. Germline CDR1 reads KGHSH; CDR2 reads LQKENI. The CDR3 is 15 amino acids. Here the CDR3 DNA reads TGTGCCAGCTCAGAATCGACAGGGGGCGAATTTGGCTACACCTTC. It specifies CASSESTGGEFGYTF. Using reference TRBV18 and TRBJ1-2 for the parts outside the CDR3, the full variable domain is NAGVMQNPRHLVRRRGQEARLRCSPMKGHSHVYWYRQLPEEGLKFMVYLQKENIIDESGMPKERFSAEFPKEGPSILRIQQVVRGDSAAYFCASSESTGGEFGYTFGSGTRLTVV.

V usage is TRBV20-1 and J usage is TRBJ2-3; D not resolved. Between the trimmed V and J ends, which lost 6 bases and 5 bases, there was a span of 9 bases. This CDR3 region has 11 residues. Germline CDR1 and CDR2: DFQATT and SNEGSKA (reference sequence). The CDR3 DNA follows: TGCAGTGCACTACAACAAGATACGCAGTATTTT. Protein sequence: CSALQQDTQYF.

The genes are TRBV12-3 or TRBV12-4 and TRBJ1-5; no clear D gene. The V and J ends lost 2 bases and 3 bases respectively, with 5 bases between them. This CDR3 is built from 13 residues. The CDR3 spells CASSLNSNQPQHF. CDR3 nucleotide sequence: TGTGCCAGCAGTTTAAACTCCAATCAGCCCCAGCATTTT.

The chain recombines TRBV27 with TRBJ2-2; weak D call: TRBD2 (6 bases). V lost 5 bases to trimming and J lost 4 bases, with 11 bases between them. The CDR3 spans 14 residues. The germline gives CDR1 MNHEY, CDR2 SMNVEV (reference sequence). This chain's CDR3 is CASSASGGTGELFF. CDR3 sequence (DNA): TGTGCCAGCAGTGCCTCCGGGGGCACCGGGGAGCTGTTTTTT.

The V and J genes are TRBV7-2 and TRBJ1-2; D uncertain. The germline V gene encodes CDR1 SGHTA and CDR2 FQGNSA. CDR3 size: 14 residues. V lost 1 base and J 3 bases, leaving 9 bases between the germline ends. The CDR3 region has the DNA TGTGCCAGCAGCTTAGGGTGGGCAGACTATGGCTACACCTTC. Translating gives CASSLGWADYGYTF.

The chain couples TRBV4-1 to TRBJ2-1, with 7 positions matching TRBD1. Per germline, CDR1 MGHRA and CDR2 YSYEKL. This CDR3 is 14 amino acids long. V was clipped by 0 bases and J by 6 bases; unmatched bases: 2. The CDR3 region has the DNA TGCGCCAGCAGCCAAGATGACAGGGTCAATGAGCAGTTCTTC. Translation: CASSQDDRVNEQFF.

This clone was detected a few times. V gene TRBV3-1 (or the pseudogene TRBV3-2) combines with J gene TRBJ1-1; D is perhaps TRBD1 (5 bases). CDR1 and CDR2 from the germline V gene are LGHDT and YNNKEL (reference sequence). The CDR3 loop spans 14 amino acids. The V and J ends lost 2 bases and 1 base respectively, with 8 bases between them. CDR3 sequence reads: CASSQQDRNTEAFF. CDR3 DNA: TGTGCCAGCAGCCAACAAGACAGGAACACTGAAGCTTTCTTT.

In this sample, this clone turned up once. The rearrangement links TRBV7-9 to TRBJ1-3; D ambiguous. V shed 4 bases and J shed 0 bases, with 10 bases lying between them. CDR3 length: 15 residues. The germline V gene encodes CDR1 SEHNR and CDR2 FQNEAQ (reference sequence). CDR3 sequence reads: CASSWEGNSGNTIYF. CDR3 DNA sequence: TGTGCCAGCAGCTGGGAGGGAAACTCTGGAAACACCATATATTTT. The full variable domain, with the rest looked up from reference TRBV7-9 and TRBJ1-3, is DTGVSQNPRHKITKRGQNVTFRCDPISEHNRLYWYRQTLGQGPEFLTYFQNEAQLEKSRLLSDRFSAERPKGSFSTLEIQRTEQGDSAMYLCASSWEGNSGNTIYFGEGSWLTVV.

The chain joins TRBV5-4 to TRBJ1-2; D unclear. The V and J ends lost 4 bases and 1 base respectively, with 17 bases between them. Germline-derived CDR1 and CDR2 are SGHNT and YYREEE (reference sequence). The CDR3 runs 16 residues. CDR3 sequence (DNA): TGTGCCAGCAGCCCTGGCGGGGAAGTAGGTAACTATGGCTACACCTTC. Protein sequence: CASSPGGEVGNYGYTF. The full variable domain, its missing parts supplied by reference TRBV5-4 and TRBJ1-2, is ETGVTQSPTHLIKTRGQQVTLRCSSQSGHNTVSWYQQALGQGPQFIFQYYREEENGRGNFPPRFSGLQFPNYSSELNVNALELDDSALYLCASSPGGEVGNYGYTFGSGTRLTVV.

The chain employs TRBV11-2 and TRBJ2-1; 7 bases are shared with TRBD2. Looked up from germline, CDR1 is SGHAT and CDR2 is FQNNGV. The length of the CDR3 is 16 residues. V gave up 7 bases and J gave up 3 bases; unmatched junction bases: 12. CDR3 sequence reads: CASTPGRELDYNEQFF. In nucleotides, the CDR3 is TGTGCCAGCACCCCGGGGCGGGAGCTAGACTACAATGAGCAGTTCTTC.

The V and J genes are TRBV11-2 and TRBJ1-2, with 12 bases fitting TRBD1. The CDR3 sequence is 17 residues long. Germline assignment: CDR1 SGHAT and CDR2 FQNNGV. The V gene end was trimmed by 5 bases and the J gene end by 12 bases; junction bases not matched to a gene: 19. The DNA of the CDR3 is TGTGCCAGCAGCGTCTCCGTCTCCGGGACAGGGGGCGGTAGAAACACCTTC. Translated, it gives CASSVSVSGTGGGRNTF.

This chain links TRBV28 with TRBJ2-5; D might be TRBD2 (6 bases). V was pared by 5 bases and J by 1 base, with 11 bases between. Germline assignment: CDR1 MDHEN and CDR2 SYDVKM. The CDR3 length is 14 residues. The CDR3 is CASSRGDLQETQYF. The DNA of the CDR3 is TGTGCCAGCAGTCGCGGGGACCTCCAAGAGACCCAGTACTTC.